The 21 T cell receptor beta chains presented below share a single source sample, sequenced in a study of Graves' ophthalmopathy and Graves' hyperthyroidism. Amplification targeted the TCR beta CDR3 regions, with RNA transcripts as the source material. An initial RT-PCR round employing HTBI primers preceded a second-round multiplex PCR. One entry per CDR3 protein results from TCRdb running MiXCR on the multiplex PCR reads. The sample includes 650,000 to 900,000 distinct CDR3 sequences, roughly 40% seen only once; the top ten take roughly 45%. Material for sequencing was peripheral blood. The receptor set was obtained from an adult man with Graves' ophthalmopathy.

This clonotype was seen a few times. This sequence joins TRBV11-2 and TRBJ1-1; 7 bases map to TRBD1. CDR1 SGHAT and CDR2 FQNNGV come from the germline V gene. This CDR3 contains 15 residues. V shed 4 bases and J 4 bases; nucleotides not matched to a gene: 9. This CDR3 is CASSSIGGVSTEAFF. In DNA, the CDR3 is TGTGCCAGCAGCTCTATAGGGGGCGTGAGCACTGAAGCTTTCTTT.

This clonotype occurred many times. This chain joins TRBV7-9 and TRBJ2-5, with D possibly TRBD1 on 5 matching bases. The germline CDR1 and CDR2 sequences are SEHNR and FQNEAQ (reference sequence). V was shortened by 8 bases and J by 5 bases, with 18 bases between the two germline ends. The CDR3 runs to 14 residues. CDR3 bases: TGTGCCAGCTCCCCAGGACCAGCAGGGGAGACCCAGTACTTC. This encodes CASSPGPAGETQYF.

This clonotype was seen many times. This chain joins TRBV2 and TRBJ1-5, with TRBD1 matching over 7 bases. The germline V gene encodes CDR1 SNHLY and CDR2 FYNNEI. The CDR3 contains 14 residues. V was clipped by 6 bases and J by 3 bases; unmatched bases: 5. This CDR3 reads CASSRDRVNQPQHF. CDR3 DNA sequence: TGTGCCAGCAGCCGAGACAGGGTCAATCAGCCCCAGCATTTT.

The rearrangement joins TRBV7-2 to TRBJ2-7, with D hard to call. Germline-derived CDR1 and CDR2 are SGHTA and FQGNSA. The V gene lost 6 bases and the J gene lost 4 bases, with 16 bases spanning the gap. CDR3 length equals 14 residues. The CDR3 DNA follows: TGTGCCAGCAGTTCCCTAGGGCGTGAGTACGAGCAGTACTTC. Encoded protein: CASSSLGREYEQYF.

This clonotype was detected only a few times. The chain links TRBV16 to TRBJ2-7, with D perhaps matching TRBD1 (6 bases). Germline CDR1 KGHSY, CDR2 FQNENV. V was pared by 2 bases and J by 4 bases, with 9 bases between. This CDR3 comprises 13 residues. CDR3 in DNA: TGTGCCAGCAGCCAAACAGGGAAATACGAGCAGTACTTC. It codes for CASSQTGKYEQYF.

Of note for this clonotype: A read error is possible here, since a much larger clone lies one base away. The V call is TRBV10-3, the J call TRBJ1-6; D gene uncertain. Looked up from germline, CDR1 is ENHRY and CDR2 is SYGVKD. With 5 bases removed from V and 10 bases from J, the gap between germline ends came to 9 bases. This CDR3 has 12 amino acids. The DNA for the CDR3 is TGTGCCATCAGTATGGGCAGCTCACCCCTCCACTTT. Encoded protein: CAISMGSSPLHF.

A word on this clonotype: Mismatch with germline at one junction end may stem from a read error. The CDR3 bases are TGTGCCAGCAGTTCGTTTTCGGGGGGCGGTCAGCCCCAGCATTTT. Translation: CASSSFSGGGQPQHF. This chain connects TRBV24-1 to TRBJ1-5, with D maybe TRBD1 (6 bases). There are 15 residues in the CDR3. CDR1 and CDR2 (germline): KGHDR, SFDVKD.

This clonotype was seen only a few times. The chain combines TRBV7-9 with TRBJ2-2; D gene uncertain. The CDR3 loop spans 13 amino acids. From germline, CDR1 is SEHNR and CDR2 FQNEAQ (reference sequence). The V gene lost 4 bases and the J gene lost 6 bases, with 9 bases spanning the gap. For the CDR3, the DNA is TGTGCCAGCAGCTCCCGACCGTCCGGGGAGCTGTTTTTT. Its protein product is CASSSRPSGELFF.

The chain carries TRBV4-2 and TRBJ2-5; 8 nucleotides match TRBD1. The CDR3 loop spans 18 amino acids. V lost 4 bases to trimming and J lost 0 bases; unmatched junction nucleotides: 13. In germline, CDR1 is LGHNA, CDR2 YNFKEQ. CDR3 in DNA: TGTGCCAGCAGCCGTAGGCCCACCGGACAGGGCTACCAAGAGACCCAGTACTTC. As protein: CASSRRPTGQGYQETQYF.

The chain combines TRBV7-9 with TRBJ2-7; 7 bases are a match to TRBD2. Germline V gene lookup returns CDR1 SEHNR and CDR2 FQNEAQ (reference sequence). With 5 bases clipped from V and 1 base from J, the junction kept 8 bases outside the gene matches. This CDR3 is built from 15 residues. The CDR3 DNA sequence: TGTGCCAGCAGCCCAGCTAGCGGTTATTCCTACGAGCAGTACTTC. Translating gives CASSPASGYSYEQYF.

The chain couples TRBV20-1 to TRBJ1-5; no definite D call. CDR3 length: 14 amino acids. The germline gives CDR1 DFQATT, CDR2 SNEGSKA (reference sequence). V was cut by 3 bases and J by 2 bases, with 11 bases left in between. The CDR3: CSARQLIGNQPQHF. The CDR3 region has the DNA TGCAGTGCTAGGCAACTTATCGGCAATCAGCCCCAGCATTTT.

This clonotype showed up just a few times. The CDR3 sequence is CAWSNGQGEQYF. The CDR3, as DNA: TGTGCCTGGAGTAATGGACAGGGCGAGCAGTACTTC. The gene calls are TRBV30 and TRBJ2-7; 8 nucleotides agree with TRBD1. The V gene's germline CDR1 is GTSNPN and CDR2 SVGIG (reference sequence). This CDR3 spans 12 amino acids. Losses at the gene ends were 2 bases for V and 6 bases for J; bases not matched to a gene: 3.

This clonotype was counted between two and nine times. The chain links TRBV7-8 to TRBJ2-5, with 9 bases fitting TRBD2. Germline values: CDR1 SGHVS, CDR2 FQNEAQ. The CDR3 sequence is 18 residues long. Trimming cost V 5 bases and J 5 bases; bases outside gene matches: 18. CDR3 nucleotides: TGTGCCAGCAGCCCCCACGTTGGGTTAGCGGGGGCAGGGGAGACCCAGTACTTC. Translation: CASSPHVGLAGAGETQYF.

This clonotype was detected ten times or more. One end of the junction varies from germline; a read error may be responsible. The chain links TRBV10-2 to TRBJ2-5, with TRBD2 matching 7 bases. From germline, CDR1 is WSHSY and CDR2 SAAADI. The CDR3 loop spans 13 amino acids. The CDR3 DNA reads TGCGCCACCAGTCGCGGGACTAAAGAGACCCAGTACTTC. It specifies CATSRGTKETQYF.

This clonotype was found many times. The J gene is TRBJ2-7, the V gene TRBV10-1; 12 bases align to TRBD1. This CDR3 is 15 amino acids long. V was clipped by 3 bases and J by 6 bases; unmatched bases: 6. CDR1 is WNHNN, CDR2 SYGVQD, per germline (reference sequence). The CDR3 bases are TGCGCCAGCAGTGAATCGGGGACAGGGGGCTTCGAGCAGTACTTC. Residues: CASSESGTGGFEQYF.

This clonotype was seen more than once but under ten times. One end of the junction varies from germline; a read error may be responsible. J is TRBJ2-7 and V is TRBV7-9; tentatively, D is TRBD1 or TRBD2 (6 bases each). The CDR3 extends over 14 amino acids. Germline V CDR1 and CDR2: SEHNR, FQNEAQ (reference sequence). As DNA, the CDR3 is TGCGCCACCAGGAGGGACCCAGGGGCCCACGAGCAGTACTTC. It specifies CATRRDPGAHEQYF.

This clonotype was found a few times. The chain couples TRBV28 to TRBJ2-6; D is possibly TRBD1 or TRBD2 (5 bases each). CDR1 and CDR2 (germline): MDHEN, SYDVKM. Trimming shortened V by 6 bases and J by 2 bases, and 20 bases separated the two germline ends. This CDR3 contains 18 residues. The CDR3 is CASRTDQGVRPGANVLTF. The CDR3 nucleotides read TGTGCCAGCAGAACAGACCAGGGAGTACGTCCTGGGGCCAACGTCCTGACTTTC.

The rearrangement uses TRBV20-1 and TRBJ1-1, with D perhaps matching TRBD1 (6 bases). V was shortened by 2 bases and J by 2 bases, with 12 bases between the two germline ends. The CDR3 runs 14 residues. Germline V gene sequence: CDR1 DFQATT, CDR2 SNEGSKA (reference sequence). The CDR3 nucleotides are TGCAGTGCTAGAAGGGAGGGGGTAAACACTGAAGCTTTCTTT. Translating it yields CSARREGVNTEAFF.

The chain employs TRBV10-3 and TRBJ2-4; 8 nucleotides agree with TRBD1. There are 14 residues in the CDR3. With 5 bases clipped from V and 15 bases from J, the junction kept 15 bases outside the gene matches. Germline lookup yields CDR1 ENHRY and CDR2 SYGVKD. The CDR3 here is CAISPTGADEKLYF. The CDR3 region has the DNA TGTGCCATCAGTCCGACAGGGGCTGATGAAAAACTGTACTTC.

With respect to this clonotype: One end of the junction is discordant with germline, which a read error may explain. The chain has TRBV2 and TRBJ2-7; D perhaps matches TRBD2 (6 bases). The CDR3 runs 14 residues. CDR1 SNHLY and CDR2 FYNNEI come from the germline V gene. CDR3 in amino acids: CASSGGGAAYKQYF. CDR3 nucleotide sequence: TGTGCCAGCAGCGGAGGCGGGGCGGCCTACAAGCAGTACTTC.

The chain combines TRBV7-9 with TRBJ1-3; D remains unclear. Per the germline V gene, CDR1 is SEHNR and CDR2 is FQNEAQ (reference sequence). The CDR3 runs 13 residues. V lost 6 bases, J lost 4 bases, and 10 bases lay in between. DNA of the CDR3: TGTGCCAGCAGTGCCCAGGAAGGAAACACCATATATTTT. Protein product: CASSAQEGNTIYF.